This T cell receptor beta chain comes out of a study of T cell responses to AZD1222 COVID-19 vaccine. About this clone: Its target is unknown.

Between the trimmed V and J ends, which lost 2 bases and 4 bases, there was a span of 12 bases. From germline, CDR1 is MNHEY and CDR2 SVGAGI. This CDR3 has 15 amino acids. Overall study results and limits: Donors were mostly white British, more females; clonal diversity possibly underestimated. Among spike-specific TCRs, nearly half reportedly target unmutated variant regions.

TCRdb's copy holds only in-frame clones and misses some; the assay was immunoSEQ multiplex PCR. The sample records about 190,000 clones, around 90% being singletons. This chain connects TRBV6-5 to TRBJ2-1; D ambiguous. This specimen was peripheral blood, taken on day 0 of AZD1222 vaccination. This receptor was obtained from an adult in good health. The CDR3 protein is CASSYGQDRYNEQFF. The CDR3, as DNA: TGTGCCAGCAGTTACGGGCAGGATAGATACAATGAGCAGTTCTTC.